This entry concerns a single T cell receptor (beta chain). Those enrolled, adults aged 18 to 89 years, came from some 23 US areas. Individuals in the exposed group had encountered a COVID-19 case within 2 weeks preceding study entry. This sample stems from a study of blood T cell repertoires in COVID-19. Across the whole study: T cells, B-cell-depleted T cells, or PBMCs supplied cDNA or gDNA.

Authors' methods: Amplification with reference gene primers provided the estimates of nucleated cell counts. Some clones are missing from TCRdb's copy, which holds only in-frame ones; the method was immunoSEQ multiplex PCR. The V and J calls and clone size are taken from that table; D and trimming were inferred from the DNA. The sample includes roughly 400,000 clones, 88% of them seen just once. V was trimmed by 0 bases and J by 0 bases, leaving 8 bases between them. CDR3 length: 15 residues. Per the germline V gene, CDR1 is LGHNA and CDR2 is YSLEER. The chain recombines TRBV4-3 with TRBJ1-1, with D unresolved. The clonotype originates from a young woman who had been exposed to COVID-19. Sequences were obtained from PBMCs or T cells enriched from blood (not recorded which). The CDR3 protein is CASSQDNGLNTEAFF. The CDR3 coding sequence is TGCGCCAGCAGCCAAGATAATGGCCTGAACACTGAAGCTTTCTTT.